The next 24 T cell receptor beta chains were all read from a single sample in a study of beta chain features in type 1 diabetes. The whole isolated RNA underwent reverse transcription, so sequencing captured expressed TCRB transcripts. Assay used: immunoSEQ multiplex PCR; TCRdb lists only in-frame clones, some missing. This table holds 200,000 to 250,000 clones, roughly 9.6% found once. Sequencing used naive CD4+ T cells from blood. The origin of the receptors is a woman between 18 and 29 years old in good health.

The rearrangement uses TRBV6-1 and TRBJ1-2, with 8 nucleotides matching TRBD1. Trimming removed 5 bases from V and 8 bases from J; junction bases left unmatched: 10. Germline V gene sequence: CDR1 MNHNS, CDR2 SASEGT. The CDR3 spans 14 residues. The CDR3 bases are TGTGCCAGCAGTCCTAGACAGGGGCAAAAGGGCTACACCTTC. Residues: CASSPRQGQKGYTF.

This clone was seen a few times. This chain connects TRBV5-1 to TRBJ2-1, with 12 positions matching TRBD2. Germline CDR1 and CDR2: SGHRS and YFSETQ. The CDR3 runs to 16 residues. V shed 4 bases and J 7 bases; nucleotides not matched to a gene: 9. The CDR3 region is CASSLILAGGGNEQFF. The CDR3 coding sequence is TGCGCCAGCAGCCTGATACTAGCGGGAGGAGGGAATGAGCAGTTCTTC.

The V gene is TRBV7-6, the J gene TRBJ2-1; 12 bases agree with TRBD2. CDR3 length equals 17 residues. Germline-derived CDR1 and CDR2 are SGHVS and FNYEAQ. V lost 1 base to trimming and J lost 6 bases; unmatched junction nucleotides: 7. CDR3 sequence reads: CASSLGTGTSGFNEQFF. CDR3 DNA: TGTGCCAGCAGCTTAGGGACCGGGACTAGCGGGTTCAATGAGCAGTTCTTC. The full variable domain, in which reference TRBV7-6 and TRBJ2-1 provide the parts outside the CDR3, is GAGVSQSPRYKVTKRGQDVALRCDPISGHVSLYWYRQALGQGPEFLTYFNYEAQQDKSGLPNDRFSAERPEGSISTLTIQRTEQRDSAMYRCASSLGTGTSGFNEQFFGPGTRLTVL.

There are a few counts of this clone. This chain connects TRBV5-1 to TRBJ1-2; D is uncertain. The CDR3 totals 13 residues. V dropped 5 bases and J dropped 4 bases, with 12 bases sitting between them. Germline CDR1 SGHRS, CDR2 YFSETQ. The CDR3 loop is CASREDGIYGYTF. DNA for the CDR3: TGCGCCAGCAGAGAGGACGGGATCTATGGCTACACCTTC. The entire variable domain, with the rest obtained from reference TRBV5-1 and TRBJ1-2, is as follows: KAGVTQTPRYLIKTRGQQVTLSCSPISGHRSVSWYQQTPGQGLQFLFEYFSETQRNKGNFPGRFSGRQFSNSRSEMNVSTLELGDSALYLCASREDGIYGYTFGSGTRLTVV.

A few counts support this clone. V gene TRBV5-1 combines with J gene TRBJ1-1; weak D call: TRBD1 (5 bases). The V end was cut by 5 bases, the J end by 4 bases, with 18 bases between. Germline CDR1 is SGHRS and CDR2 is YFSETQ. The CDR3 spans 15 residues. The CDR3 region is CASSQGGNIVTEAFF. For the CDR3, the DNA is TGCGCCAGCAGTCAGGGAGGGAATATCGTCACTGAAGCTTTCTTT.

The gene calls are TRBV7-8 and TRBJ2-1; possible D gene TRBD2, 6 bases. Germline V gene data show CDR1 as SGHVS and CDR2 as FQNEAQ. This CDR3 comprises 13 residues. Trimming pared 5 bases from V and 15 bases from J, leaving 20 bases between. For the CDR3, the DNA is TGTGCCAGCAGCCTACCCCCCACTAGCAATCTGTTCTTC. It is translated as CASSLPPTSNLFF.

This clone was counted a few times. The genes are TRBV7-2 and TRBJ2-3; D not resolved. V shed 2 bases and J shed 0 bases, with 9 bases lying between them. The CDR3 length is 15 residues. Germline CDR1 is SGHTA and CDR2 is FQGNSA. CDR3 sequence (DNA): TGTGCCAGCAGCTTAATCGGAGCTAGCACAGATACGCAGTATTTT. Translation: CASSLIGASTDTQYF.

This chain uses TRBV7-2 with TRBJ1-5, with 9 bases identical to TRBD1. The germline V gene has CDR1 SGHTA and CDR2 FQGNSA. The V gene end was trimmed by 5 bases and the J gene end by 2 bases; junction bases not matched to a gene: 4. The CDR3 runs to 15 residues. CDR3 coding DNA: TGTGCCAGCAGCCAAACAGGGGGCCGCAATCAGCCCCAGCATTTT. This gives the protein CASSQTGGRNQPQHF. The full variable domain, rest sourced from reference TRBV7-2 and TRBJ1-5, is GAGVSQSPSNKVTEKGKDVELRCDPISGHTALYWYRQSLGQGLEFLIYFQGNSAPDKSGLPSDRFSAERTGGSVSTLTIQRTQQEDSAVYLCASSQTGGRNQPQHFGDGTRLSIL.

This clone was seen a few times. This chain joins TRBV19 and TRBJ1-2; D unclear. Germline V gives CDR1 LNHDA, CDR2 SQIVND (reference sequence). The CDR3 is 14 amino acids. The germline V and J ends were trimmed by 8 bases and 2 bases, with 15 bases remaining between them. CDR3 in DNA: TGTGCCAGTTCCCCAGGCCAAGAAAACTATGGCTACACCTTC. Translation: CASSPGQENYGYTF. Full variable domain (rest looked up from reference TRBV19 and TRBJ1-2): DGGITQSPKYLFRKEGQNVTLSCEQNLNHDAMYWYRQDPGQGLRLIYYSQIVNDFQKGDIAEGYSVSREKKESFPLTVTSAQKNPTAFYLCASSPGQENYGYTFGSGTRLTVV.

This clone was seen many times. V and J are TRBV7-9 and TRBJ2-2, with a tentative D call TRBD2 (5 bases). Germline lookup yields CDR1 SEHNR and CDR2 FQNEAQ (reference sequence). V shed 5 bases and J shed 6 bases, with 19 bases lying between them. The CDR3 has 16 amino acids. CDR3 DNA: TGTGCCAGCAGCCCCTTGAGGGCAGGTATCCCCGGGGAGCTGTTTTTT. Translating it yields CASSPLRAGIPGELFF.

The CDR3 sequence: CASMWTGREQYF. CDR3 DNA sequence: TGTGCCAGCATGTGGACAGGGAGGGAGCAGTACTTC. The chain recombines TRBV2 with TRBJ2-7; 8 bases match TRBD1. The V gene end was trimmed by 7 bases and the J gene end by 7 bases; junction bases not matched to a gene: 6. CDR1 is SNHLY and CDR2 is FYNNEI in the germline V gene. The CDR3 is 12 amino acids.

This clone was seen a handful of times. The chain carries TRBV6-5 and TRBJ2-3; a weak D match, TRBD2 (5 bases). The CDR3 is 16 residues long. V was clipped by 0 bases and J by 4 bases, with 14 bases between them. Germline V gene lookup returns CDR1 MNHEY and CDR2 SVGAGI. CDR3 loop: CASSYSPWAGADTQYF. The CDR3 nucleotides read TGTGCCAGCAGTTACTCCCCTTGGGCGGGCGCAGATACGCAGTATTTT.

Notes on this clone: The sample contains more than one DNA sequence encoding this CDR3. This chain joins TRBV7-9 and TRBJ1-1, with D maybe TRBD1 (6 bases). The germline V gene has CDR1 SEHNR and CDR2 FQNEAQ (reference sequence). The V end lost 0 bases, the J end lost 1 base, and 9 bases lay between the germline ends. The CDR3 is made up of 15 amino acids. CDR3 protein: CASSLAQGRNTEAFF. CDR3 DNA: TGTGCCAGCAGCTTAGCTCAGGGGCGGAACACTGAAGCTTTCTTT.

This chain uses TRBV5-6 with TRBJ2-3, with 7 bases aligning to TRBD1. Per the germline V gene, CDR1 is SGHDT and CDR2 is YYEEEE. The CDR3 is 15 residues long. Trimming removed 3 bases from V and 2 bases from J; junction bases left unmatched: 6. CDR3 region: CASSSGDRITDTQYF. The DNA for the CDR3 is TGTGCCAGCAGCTCAGGGGACAGAATCACAGATACGCAGTATTTT.

This clone was found a few times. The J gene is TRBJ1-1, the V gene TRBV5-4; 11 bases line up with TRBD1. With V trimmed by 3 bases and J by 10 bases, 14 bases remained unmatched. The CDR3 consists of 16 residues. The germline CDR1 and CDR2 sequences are SGHNT and YYREEE (reference sequence). CDR3 DNA sequence: TGTGCCAGCAGCTCACCGGGACAGGGGGATGTGAGAGGAGCTTTCTTT. Its protein is CASSSPGQGDVRGAFF.

This clone was observed many times. The chain couples TRBV23-1 to TRBJ1-5, with TRBD1 as a possible D gene (6 bases). TRBV23-1 is an ORF; its function is uncertain. The CDR3 contains 16 residues. Deletions cut 5 bases from V and 4 bases from J, with 18 bases between. This CDR3 is CASSSNDRRRNQPQHF. The CDR3 region has the DNA TGCGCCAGCAGTTCTAACGACAGGCGTAGGAATCAGCCCCAGCATTTT.

This clone was seen more than once but under ten times. The rearrangement joins TRBV30 to TRBJ1-5, with 7 positions matching TRBD1. Germline V gives CDR1 GTSNPN, CDR2 SVGIG (reference sequence). The CDR3 extends over 13 amino acids. V was pared by 0 bases and J by 6 bases, with 2 bases of the junction left unmatched. The CDR3: CAWSVDRAQPQHF. The CDR3 nucleotides are TGTGCCTGGAGTGTAGACAGGGCTCAGCCCCAGCATTTT.

The V gene is TRBV18, the J gene TRBJ2-7, with D maybe TRBD1 (6 bases). The CDR3 spans 17 residues. Deletions cut 3 bases from V and 3 bases from J, with 21 bases between. Germline CDR1 is KGHSH and CDR2 is LQKENI. The CDR3 here is CASSPRTEPALYYEQYF. The CDR3 DNA follows: TGTGCCAGCTCACCCCGGACAGAGCCAGCCCTGTACTACGAGCAGTACTTC.

In its sample, this clone was seen a few times. Other DNA sequences in this specimen translate into the identical CDR3. This chain links TRBV18 with TRBJ1-2; the match to TRBD1 covers 9 bases. This CDR3 is built from 14 residues. CDR1 and CDR2 (germline): KGHSH, LQKENI. V lost 3 bases and J lost 5; bases outside the gene matches: 4. DNA of the CDR3: TGTGCCAGCTCACCTCCGGGACAGGGATATGGCTACACCTTC. The encoded protein is CASSPPGQGYGYTF.

The J gene is TRBJ2-7, the V gene TRBV5-1; D might be TRBD2 (5 bases). The CDR3 has 16 amino acids. In germline, CDR1 is SGHRS, CDR2 YFSETQ. V was shortened by 0 bases and J by 1 base, with 14 bases between the two germline ends. CDR3 in DNA: TGCGCCAGCAGCTTGGGGCTTAGTGGCGGGTCCTACGAGCAGTACTTC. Amino acid sequence: CASSLGLSGGSYEQYF. Complete variable domain (other parts from reference TRBV5-1 and TRBJ2-7): KAGVTQTPRYLIKTRGQQVTLSCSPISGHRSVSWYQQTPGQGLQFLFEYFSETQRNKGNFPGRFSGRQFSNSRSEMNVSTLELGDSALYLCASSLGLSGGSYEQYFGPGTRLTVT.

The chain recombines TRBV19 with TRBJ1-2; D gene unclear. V was cut by 1 base and J by 4 bases, with 13 bases left in between. This CDR3 is 15 amino acids long. Germline lookup yields CDR1 LNHDA and CDR2 SQIVND (reference sequence). CDR3 residues: CASSIASGSSYGYTF. In DNA, the CDR3 is TGTGCCAGTAGTATAGCCTCGGGATCATCCTATGGCTACACCTTC.

The V and J genes are TRBV19 and TRBJ1-1; TRBD1 aligns across 11 bases. The CDR3 is 14 amino acids. Germline V lookup: CDR1 LNHDA, CDR2 SQIVND (reference sequence). The V segment lost 8 bases and the J segment 4 bases; nucleotides outside the gene matches: 6. CDR3 sequence (DNA): TGTGCCAGTTGGGACAGGGGGGGAACCACTGAAGCTTTCTTT. This encodes CASWDRGGTTEAFF.

There are a few counts of this clone. The V call is TRBV14, the J call TRBJ2-7; TRBD2 might be the D (6 bases). CDR1 is SGHDN, CDR2 FVKESK, per germline. This CDR3 spans 15 amino acids. The V and J ends lost 0 bases and 7 bases respectively, with 16 bases between them. CDR3 in amino acids: CASSQDLGGVSEQYF. CDR3 coding DNA: TGTGCCAGCAGCCAAGACCTCGGAGGGGTATCTGAGCAGTACTTC. Looking up the rest from reference TRBV14 and TRBJ2-7 gives the full variable domain: EAGVTQFPSHSVIEKGQTVTLRCDPISGHDNLYWYRRVMGKEIKFLLHFVKESKQDESGMPNNRFLAERTGGTYSTLKVQPAELEDSGVYFCASSQDLGGVSEQYFGPGTRLTVT.

This clone appeared a few times. This chain's CDR3 is CASSLARSVRDRGRHEQYF. CDR3 nucleotides: TGTGCCAGCAGCTTAGCAAGATCTGTCCGGGACAGGGGGCGTCACGAGCAGTACTTC. The rearrangement joins TRBV7-6 to TRBJ2-7; TRBD1 aligns across 12 bases. This CDR3 has 19 amino acids. Germline CDR1 reads SGHVS; CDR2 reads FNYEAQ. V lost 0 bases to trimming and J lost 5 bases; unmatched junction nucleotides: 14.